The present T cell receptor beta chain was sequenced within a study of cytomegalovirus exposure and HLA in healthy donors. A multiplex PCR was run with 60 Vbeta primers and 13 Jbeta primers. The assay was immunoSEQ multiplex PCR, and TCRdb's table has in-frame clones only and misses some. The data hold 140,000 to 150,000 clones, with about 84% observed a single time. Trimming cost V 4 bases and J 0 bases, with 13 bases left between them. Germline-derived CDR1 and CDR2 are SGHRS and YFSETQ. This CDR3 spans 15 amino acids. The chain joins TRBV5-1 to TRBJ1-2, with a possible D match to TRBD1 (5 bases). The sequence derives from a woman between 18 and 30 years old in good health and CMV-seropositive. The sequenced material came from PBMCs. For the CDR3, the DNA is TGCGCCAGCAGCCCCCTGGGGGGATCTAACTATGGCTACACCTTC. Its translation is CASSPLGGSNYGYTF.